This entry lists 10 T cell receptor beta chains sequenced from one sample in a study of T cell responses to AZD1222 COVID-19 vaccine. Produced via immunoSEQ multiplex PCR; TCRdb's table is partial and in-frame only. The data hold roughly 120,000 clones, with roughly 85% observed a single time. The source material was peripheral blood, sampled on day 0 of AZD1222 vaccination. The receptors come from an adult in good health.

V gene TRBV10-3 combines with J gene TRBJ2-4; 9 bases fit TRBD2. V dropped 0 bases and J dropped 7; count of bases not matched to a gene: 7. The CDR3 has 16 residues. In germline, CDR1 is ENHRY, CDR2 SYGVKD. As DNA, the CDR3 is TGTGCCATCAGTGAGTCGGGCGGACTAGCGAGTAACATTCAGTACTTC. Its translation: CAISESGGLASNIQYF.

This clone was detected only once. This chain links TRBV6-5 with TRBJ2-7; D is tentatively TRBD1 or TRBD2 (5 bases each). V lost 6 bases and J 4 bases, leaving 19 bases between the germline ends. The CDR3 loop spans 15 amino acids. Germline V CDR1 and CDR2: MNHEY, SVGAGI. CDR3 region: CASSTGTRRAYEQYF. Here the CDR3 DNA reads TGTGCCAGCAGCACCGGGACGCGGCGGGCTTACGAGCAGTACTTC.

In DNA, the CDR3 is TGTGCCAGCAGCAGCCCGGTTCAACGCTCCTACAATGAGCAGTTCTTC. This gives the protein CASSSPVQRSYNEQFF. V and J are TRBV7-9 and TRBJ2-1; D remains unclear. V lost 5 bases and J 0 bases, leaving 14 bases between the germline ends. This CDR3 region has 16 residues. Germline CDR1 is SEHNR and CDR2 is FQNEAQ (reference sequence).

The chain has TRBV14 and TRBJ1-6, with 10 nucleotides matching TRBD1. The CDR3 totals 17 residues. Trimming removed 1 base from V and 1 base from J; junction bases left unmatched: 1. Germline CDR1 and CDR2: SGHDN and FVKESK. The CDR3 is CASSQGDRGSYNSPLHF. The CDR3 coding sequence is TGTGCCAGCAGCCAAGGGGACAGGGGTTCCTATAATTCACCCCTCCACTTT.

The CDR3 DNA reads as TGTGCCAGCAGTTTGGGGGGAGGCGAGCAGTACTTC. Translation gives CASSLGGGEQYF. The J gene is TRBJ2-7, the V gene TRBV27; D perhaps matches TRBD2 (6 bases). Germline lookup yields CDR1 MNHEY and CDR2 SMNVEV (reference sequence). The CDR3 spans 12 residues. V shed 3 bases and J shed 6 bases, with 9 bases lying between them.

This clone was seen more than once but under ten times. The chain has TRBV7-9 and TRBJ1-2, with 11 bases matching TRBD1. The CDR3 is made up of 14 amino acids. Trimming took 4 bases from V and 7 from J; bases not matched to a gene: 5. Germline V gene lookup returns CDR1 SEHNR and CDR2 FQNEAQ (reference sequence). The CDR3 DNA reads as TGTGCCAGCAGCTCCTGGACAGGGGGCCTTGGCTACACCTTC. It is translated as CASSSWTGGLGYTF. Full variable domain (remainder filled in from reference TRBV7-9 and TRBJ1-2): DTGVSQNPRHKITKRGQNVTFRCDPISEHNRLYWYRQTLGQGPEFLTYFQNEAQLEKSRLLSDRFSAERPKGSFSTLEIQRTEQGDSAMYLCASSSWTGGLGYTFGSGTRLTVV.

V is TRBV29-1 and J is TRBJ2-1, with D perhaps given as TRBD1 or TRBD2 (5 bases each). The CDR3 length is 12 residues. Per germline, CDR1 SQVTM and CDR2 ANQGSEA. Deletions cut 8 bases from V and 5 bases from J, with 13 bases between. CDR3: CSLRDADNEQFF. CDR3 sequence (DNA): TGCAGCCTCCGGGACGCAGACAATGAGCAGTTCTTC.

This clone was detected once. The rearrangement links TRBV6-2 or TRBV6-3 to TRBJ1-5; 9 nucleotides align to TRBD1. With V trimmed by 2 bases and J by 8 bases, 7 bases remained unmatched. The CDR3 length is 15 residues. Germline V CDR1 and CDR2: MNHEY, SVGEGT. The CDR3, as DNA: TGTGCCAGCAGTTACCCCGGGACAGGGTGGGAGCCCCAGCATTTT. This translates into CASSYPGTGWEPQHF.

The CDR3 here is CASSVGSGGATDTQYF. For the CDR3, the DNA is TGTGCCAGCAGTGTAGGAAGCGGGGGGGCCACAGATACGCAGTATTTT. V usage is TRBV6-1 and J usage is TRBJ2-3; 10 nucleotides align to TRBD2. The V gene's germline CDR1 is MNHNS and CDR2 SASEGT. This CDR3 is 16 amino acids long. Unmatched junction bases numbered 6, after V lost 4 bases and J lost 2 bases.

J is TRBJ1-1 and V is TRBV6-5; D unresolved. V dropped 0 bases and J dropped 7 bases, with 12 bases sitting between them. CDR3 length: 14 amino acids. Germline V gene lookup returns CDR1 MNHEY and CDR2 SVGAGI. The CDR3 DNA reads TGTGCCAGCAGTTACTCCGGGTGGGGTTTTGAAGCTTTCTTT. Translating gives CASSYSGWGFEAFF.